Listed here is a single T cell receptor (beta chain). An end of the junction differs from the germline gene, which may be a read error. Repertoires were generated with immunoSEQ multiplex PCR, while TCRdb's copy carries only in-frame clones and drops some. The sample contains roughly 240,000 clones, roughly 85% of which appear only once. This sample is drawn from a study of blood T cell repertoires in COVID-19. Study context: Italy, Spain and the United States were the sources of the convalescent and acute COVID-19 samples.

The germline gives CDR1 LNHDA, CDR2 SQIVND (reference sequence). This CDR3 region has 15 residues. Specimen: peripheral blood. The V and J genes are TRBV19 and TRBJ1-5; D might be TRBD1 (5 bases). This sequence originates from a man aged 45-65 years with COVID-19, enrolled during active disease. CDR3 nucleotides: TGTGCCAGTAGTCGACAGCTGGCTAGCGATCAGCCCCAGCATTTT. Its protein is CASSRQLASDQPQHF.